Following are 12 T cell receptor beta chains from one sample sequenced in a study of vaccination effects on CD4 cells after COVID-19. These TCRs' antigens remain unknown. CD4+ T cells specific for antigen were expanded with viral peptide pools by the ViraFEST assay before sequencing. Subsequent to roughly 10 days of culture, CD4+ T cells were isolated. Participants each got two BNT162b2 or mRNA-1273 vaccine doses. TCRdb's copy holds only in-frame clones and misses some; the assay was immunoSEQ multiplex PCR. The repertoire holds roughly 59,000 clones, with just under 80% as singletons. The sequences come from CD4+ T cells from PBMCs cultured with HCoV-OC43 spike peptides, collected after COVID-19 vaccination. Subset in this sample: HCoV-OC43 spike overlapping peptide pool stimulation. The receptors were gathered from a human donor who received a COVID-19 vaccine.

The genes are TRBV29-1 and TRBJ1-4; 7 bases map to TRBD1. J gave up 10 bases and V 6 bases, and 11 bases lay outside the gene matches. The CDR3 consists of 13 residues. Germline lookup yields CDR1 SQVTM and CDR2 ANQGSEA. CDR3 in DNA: TGCAGCGTGGATAAGACAGGGTCGGGAAAACTGTTTTTT. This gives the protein CSVDKTGSGKLFF. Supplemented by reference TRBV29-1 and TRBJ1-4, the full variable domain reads SAVISQKPSRDICQRGTSLTIQCQVDSQVTMMFWYRQQPGQSLTLIATANQGSEATYESGFVIDKFPISRPNLTFSTLTVSNMSPEDSSIYLCSVDKTGSGKLFFGSGTQLSVL.

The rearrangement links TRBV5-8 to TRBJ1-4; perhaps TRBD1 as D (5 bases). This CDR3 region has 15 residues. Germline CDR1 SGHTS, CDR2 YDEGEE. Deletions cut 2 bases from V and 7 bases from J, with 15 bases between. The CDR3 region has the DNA TGTGCCAGCAGCTTTCGAGGGGCGACGGGTGAAAAACTGTTTTTT. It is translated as CASSFRGATGEKLFF.

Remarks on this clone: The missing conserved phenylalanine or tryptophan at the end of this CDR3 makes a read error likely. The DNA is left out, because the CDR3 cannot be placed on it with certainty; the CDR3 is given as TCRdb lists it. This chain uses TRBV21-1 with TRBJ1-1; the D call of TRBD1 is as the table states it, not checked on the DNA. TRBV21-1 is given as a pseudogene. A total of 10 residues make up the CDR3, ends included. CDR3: CASIHANRGV.

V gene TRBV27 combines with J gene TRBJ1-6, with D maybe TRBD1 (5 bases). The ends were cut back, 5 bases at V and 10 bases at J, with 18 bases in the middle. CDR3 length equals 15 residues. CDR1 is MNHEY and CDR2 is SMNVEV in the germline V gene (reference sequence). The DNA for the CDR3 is TGTGCCAGCAGTCCTTTGACAGCGGGGAACTCACCCCTCCACTTT. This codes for CASSPLTAGNSPLHF.

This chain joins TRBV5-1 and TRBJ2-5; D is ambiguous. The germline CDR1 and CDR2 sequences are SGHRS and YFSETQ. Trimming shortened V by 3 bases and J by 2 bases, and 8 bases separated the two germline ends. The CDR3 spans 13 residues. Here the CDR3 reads CASSSPPQETQYF. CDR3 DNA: TGCGCCAGCAGCTCCCCACCACAAGAGACCCAGTACTTC. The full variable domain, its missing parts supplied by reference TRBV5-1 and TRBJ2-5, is KAGVTQTPRYLIKTRGQQVTLSCSPISGHRSVSWYQQTPGQGLQFLFEYFSETQRNKGNFPGRFSGRQFSNSRSEMNVSTLELGDSALYLCASSSPPQETQYFGPGTRLLVL.

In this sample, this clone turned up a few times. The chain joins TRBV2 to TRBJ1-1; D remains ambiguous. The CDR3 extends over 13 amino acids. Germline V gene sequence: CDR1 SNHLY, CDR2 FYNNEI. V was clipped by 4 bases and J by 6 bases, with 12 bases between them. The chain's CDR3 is CASSGTRPPEAFF. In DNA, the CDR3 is TGTGCCAGCAGTGGGACGCGCCCGCCTGAAGCTTTCTTT.

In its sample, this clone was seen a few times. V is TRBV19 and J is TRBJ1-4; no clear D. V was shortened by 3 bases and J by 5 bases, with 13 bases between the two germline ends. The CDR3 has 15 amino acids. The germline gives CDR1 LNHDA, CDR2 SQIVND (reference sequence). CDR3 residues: CASSISGYRNEKLFF. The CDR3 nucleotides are TGTGCCAGTAGTATTTCGGGGTACCGAAATGAAAAACTGTTTTTT.

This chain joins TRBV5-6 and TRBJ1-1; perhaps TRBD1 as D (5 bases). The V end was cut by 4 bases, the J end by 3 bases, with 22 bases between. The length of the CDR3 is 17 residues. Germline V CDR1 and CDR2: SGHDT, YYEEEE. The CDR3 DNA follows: TGTGCCAGCAGCCGAACGGGCCCAACTATGGGACACACTGAAGCTTTCTTT. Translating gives CASSRTGPTMGHTEAFF.

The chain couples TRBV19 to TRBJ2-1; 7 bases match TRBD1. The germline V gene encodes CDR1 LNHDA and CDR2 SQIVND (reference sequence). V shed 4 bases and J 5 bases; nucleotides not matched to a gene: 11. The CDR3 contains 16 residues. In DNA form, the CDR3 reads TGTGCCAGTAGTAAGGCAGGGGGTTCTAGCCACAATGAGCAGTTCTTC. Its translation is CASSKAGGSSHNEQFF.

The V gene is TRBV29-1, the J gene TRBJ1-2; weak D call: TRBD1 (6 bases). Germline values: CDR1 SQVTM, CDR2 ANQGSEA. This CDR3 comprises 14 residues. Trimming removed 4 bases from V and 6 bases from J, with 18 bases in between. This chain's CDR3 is CSVGERGRFNGYTF. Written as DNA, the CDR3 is TGCAGCGTTGGCGAACGGGGGCGCTTCAATGGCTACACCTTC.

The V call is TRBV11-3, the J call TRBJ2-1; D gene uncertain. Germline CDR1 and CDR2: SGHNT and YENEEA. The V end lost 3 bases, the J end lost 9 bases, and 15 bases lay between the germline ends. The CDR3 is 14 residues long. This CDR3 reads CASSLKGLNLEQFF. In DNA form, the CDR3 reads TGTGCCAGCAGCTTGAAAGGATTAAATCTTGAGCAGTTCTTC.

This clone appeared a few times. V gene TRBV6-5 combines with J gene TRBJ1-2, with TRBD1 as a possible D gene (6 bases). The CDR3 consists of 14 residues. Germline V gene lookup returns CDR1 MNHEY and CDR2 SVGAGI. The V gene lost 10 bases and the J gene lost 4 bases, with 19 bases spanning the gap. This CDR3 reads CATRGYPGAYGYTF. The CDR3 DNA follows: TGTGCCACCCGGGGGTACCCAGGGGCCTATGGCTACACCTTC.